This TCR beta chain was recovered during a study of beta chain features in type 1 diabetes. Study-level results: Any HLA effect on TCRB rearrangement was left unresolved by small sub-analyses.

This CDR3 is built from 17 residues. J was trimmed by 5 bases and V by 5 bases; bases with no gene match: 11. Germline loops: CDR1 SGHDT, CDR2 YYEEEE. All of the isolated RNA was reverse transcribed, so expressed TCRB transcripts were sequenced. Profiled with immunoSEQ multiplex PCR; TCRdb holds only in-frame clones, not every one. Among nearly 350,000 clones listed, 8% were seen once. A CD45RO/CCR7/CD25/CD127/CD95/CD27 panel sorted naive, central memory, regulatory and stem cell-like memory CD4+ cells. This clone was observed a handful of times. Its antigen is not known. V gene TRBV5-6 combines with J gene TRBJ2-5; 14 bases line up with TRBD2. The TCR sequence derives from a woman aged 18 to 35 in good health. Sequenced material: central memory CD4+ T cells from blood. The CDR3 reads CASSPGLAGGDLETQYF. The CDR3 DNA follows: TGTGCCAGCAGTCCAGGACTAGCGGGAGGTGATTTGGAGACCCAGTACTTC.